The clone carrying this TCR beta chain was seen more than once but under ten times. This sample stems from a study of T-cell reconstitution after alpha-beta-depleted transplantation in children. The CDR3 has 15 residues. The V gene lost 10 bases and the J gene lost 0 bases, with 19 bases spanning the gap. Germline-derived CDR1 and CDR2 are SGHTA and FQGNSA. As it was prepared, the TCRbeta library received unique molecular identifiers. TCRdb called the PCR reads again in MiXCR, with one record for every CDR3 protein. The sample consists of some 500,000 distinct CDR3 sequences, approximately 20% of them appearing once.

This sample comprised PBMCs from the stem cell graft donor, obtained from the stem cell graft. This sequence joins TRBV7-2 and TRBJ2-7, with a possible D match to TRBD2 (6 bases). The TCR was taken from a human donor who donated a stem cell graft to a child with acute lymphoblastic leukemia. This CDR3 reads CATPGPGVSSYEQYF. The CDR3 DNA reads as TGTGCCACCCCAGGACCGGGAGTAAGCTCCTACGAGCAGTACTTC.